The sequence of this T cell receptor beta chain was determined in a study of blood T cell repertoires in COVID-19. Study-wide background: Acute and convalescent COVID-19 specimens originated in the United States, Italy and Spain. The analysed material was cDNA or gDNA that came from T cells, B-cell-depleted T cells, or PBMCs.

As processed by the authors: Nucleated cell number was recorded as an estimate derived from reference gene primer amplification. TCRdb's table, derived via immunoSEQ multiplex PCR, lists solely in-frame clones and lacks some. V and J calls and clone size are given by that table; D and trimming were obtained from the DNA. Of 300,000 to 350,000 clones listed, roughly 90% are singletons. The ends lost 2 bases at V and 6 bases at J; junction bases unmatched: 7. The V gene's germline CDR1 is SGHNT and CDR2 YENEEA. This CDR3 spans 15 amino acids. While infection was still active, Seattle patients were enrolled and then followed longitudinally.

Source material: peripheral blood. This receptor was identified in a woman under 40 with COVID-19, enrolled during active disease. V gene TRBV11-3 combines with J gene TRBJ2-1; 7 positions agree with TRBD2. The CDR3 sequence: CASSLRWEGRNEQFF. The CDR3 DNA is TGTGCCAGCAGCTTACGGTGGGAGGGCCGCAATGAGCAGTTCTTC.